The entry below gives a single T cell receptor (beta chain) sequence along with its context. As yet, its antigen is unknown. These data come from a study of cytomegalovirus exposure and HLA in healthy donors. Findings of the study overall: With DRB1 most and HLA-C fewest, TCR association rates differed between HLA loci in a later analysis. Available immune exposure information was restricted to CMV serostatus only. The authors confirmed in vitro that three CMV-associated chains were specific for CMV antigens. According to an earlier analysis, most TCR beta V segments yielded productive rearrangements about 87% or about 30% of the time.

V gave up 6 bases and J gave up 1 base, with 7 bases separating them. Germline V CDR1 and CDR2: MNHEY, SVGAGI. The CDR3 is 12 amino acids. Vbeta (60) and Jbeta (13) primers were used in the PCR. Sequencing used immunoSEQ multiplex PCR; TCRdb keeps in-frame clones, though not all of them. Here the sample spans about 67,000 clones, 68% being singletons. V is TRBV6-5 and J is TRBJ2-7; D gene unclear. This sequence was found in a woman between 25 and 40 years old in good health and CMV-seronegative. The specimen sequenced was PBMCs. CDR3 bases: TGTGCCAGCAGGGCCCCATCCTACGAGCAGTACTTC. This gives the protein CASRAPSYEQYF.